These 11 T cell receptor beta chains originate from one sample sequenced in a study of shared clonotypes between healthy human individuals. Sequencing used immunoSEQ multiplex PCR; TCRdb keeps in-frame clones, though not all of them. The table lists some 490,000 clones, roughly 80% of them singletons. Sequenced: PBMCs. Every receptor here comes from a woman aged 40-49 years in good health. Some clones in this sample may be carry-over from other donors' samples.

V gene TRBV2 combines with J gene TRBJ1-2; D is possibly TRBD1 (6 bases). Deletions cut 6 bases from V and 2 bases from J, with 16 bases between. Per germline, CDR1 SNHLY and CDR2 FYNNEI. This CDR3 spans 15 amino acids. The CDR3 loop is CASRNTGSLNYGYTF. The DNA of the CDR3 is TGTGCCAGCAGGAATACAGGGTCCCTCAACTATGGCTACACCTTC. The whole variable domain, filled in from reference TRBV2 and TRBJ1-2, reads EPEVTQTPSHQVTQMGQEVILRCVPISNHLYFYWYRQILGQKVEFLVSFYNNEISEKSEIFDDQFSVERPDGSNFTLKIRSTKLEDSAMYFCASRNTGSLNYGYTFGSGTRLTVV.

This clone was detected only once. The DNA of the CDR3 is TGTGCCAGCGCACTAGATCGGGCTAGCGGTTACAATGAGCAGTTCTTC. It translates to CASALDRASGYNEQFF. The chain links TRBV27 to TRBJ2-1; 7 bases agree with TRBD2. The CDR3 is 16 residues long. J lost 4 bases, V lost 8 bases, and 14 bases had no gene match. The germline V gene encodes CDR1 MNHEY and CDR2 SMNVEV (reference sequence).

The chain employs TRBV6-1 and TRBJ2-7, with 7 bases matching TRBD1. The CDR3 is 15 residues long. Germline V gene data show CDR1 as MNHNS and CDR2 as SASEGT. Trimming removed 2 bases from V and 6 bases from J; junction bases left unmatched: 10. The CDR3 here is CASSEWTGLVSEQYF. The CDR3 nucleotides are TGTGCCAGCAGTGAATGGACAGGATTAGTATCCGAGCAGTACTTC.

The J gene is TRBJ1-2, the V gene TRBV27; D gene uncertain. The CDR3 sequence is 12 residues long. V lost 5 bases, J lost 7 bases, and 11 bases lay in between. Germline V gene sequence: CDR1 MNHEY, CDR2 SMNVEV (reference sequence). The CDR3 nucleotides are TGTGCCAGCAGTCCCGGCCGTGGTGGCTACACCTTC. Translating gives CASSPGRGGYTF.

This rearrangement joins TRBV11-2 to TRBJ2-1; 8 bases match TRBD2. Per germline, CDR1 SGHAT and CDR2 FQNNGV. Unmatched junction bases numbered 5, after V lost 5 bases and J lost 2 bases. The CDR3 has 15 amino acids. The CDR3 reads CASSVPGLAYNEQFF. The CDR3 bases are TGTGCCAGCAGCGTACCGGGACTAGCCTACAATGAGCAGTTCTTC.

V is TRBV7-8 and J is TRBJ1-3, with D perhaps TRBD1 (5 bases). The germline gives CDR1 SGHVS, CDR2 FQNEAQ. Trimming took off 1 base at V and 2 bases at J, with 12 bases between the two ends. CDR3 length equals 16 residues. The DNA for the CDR3 is TGTGCCAGCAGCTTAGTTCCAGGGAAAACTGGAAACACCATATATTTT. Translating it yields CASSLVPGKTGNTIYF.

The V and J genes are TRBV5-1 and TRBJ2-7; tentatively, D is TRBD1 (6 bases). The V end was cut by 4 bases, the J end by 4 bases, with 12 bases between. In germline, CDR1 is SGHRS, CDR2 YFSETQ. The CDR3 extends over 13 amino acids. The CDR3 region is CASSTSQGYEQYF. CDR3 in DNA: TGCGCCAGCAGCACCTCACAGGGATACGAGCAGTACTTC.

In its sample, this clone was seen once. CDR3 bases: TGTGCCAGCTCACAGGGGGCGATCGCTGAAGCTTTCTTT. Its translation: CASSQGAIAEAFF. The genes are TRBV18 and TRBJ1-1; 7 bases line up with TRBD1. In germline, CDR1 is KGHSH, CDR2 LQKENI. CDR3 length: 13 residues. V was pared by 4 bases and J by 6 bases, with 5 bases of the junction left unmatched.

This clone was seen once. The J gene is TRBJ2-2, the V gene TRBV11-2; D remains unclear. The CDR3 has 13 amino acids. Between the trimmed V and J ends, which lost 1 base and 6 bases, there was a span of 6 bases. Germline V gene data show CDR1 as SGHAT and CDR2 as FQNNGV. The CDR3: CASSLVVAGELFF. The CDR3 coding sequence is TGTGCCAGCAGCTTAGTGGTGGCCGGGGAGCTGTTTTTT. Using reference TRBV11-2 and TRBJ2-2 for the parts outside the CDR3, the full variable domain is EAGVAQSPRYKIIEKRQSVAFWCNPISGHATLYWYQQILGQGPKLLIQFQNNGVVDDSQLPKDRFSAERLKGVDSTLKIQPAKLEDSAVYLCASSLVVAGELFFGEGSRLTVL.

The chain recombines TRBV5-5 with TRBJ1-5, with D unclear. The CDR3 runs 13 residues. Germline CDR1 is SGHKS and CDR2 is YYEKEE (reference sequence). The germline V and J ends were trimmed by 2 bases and 5 bases, with 8 bases remaining between them. The CDR3 region has the DNA TGTGCCAGCAGCTTAAGCTTTGATCAGCCCCAGCATTTT. This encodes CASSLSFDQPQHF.

This clone was seen more than once but under ten times. A read error is likely here: a far larger clone is one base away. J is TRBJ1-4 and V is TRBV11-2; D is possibly TRBD1 (5 bases). This CDR3 is 13 amino acids long. Germline CDR1 SGHAT, CDR2 FQNNGV. CDR3 amino acids: CAGSLGVNEKLFF. In DNA form, the CDR3 reads TGTGCCGGCAGCTTAGGGGTTAATGAAAAACTGTTTTTT.